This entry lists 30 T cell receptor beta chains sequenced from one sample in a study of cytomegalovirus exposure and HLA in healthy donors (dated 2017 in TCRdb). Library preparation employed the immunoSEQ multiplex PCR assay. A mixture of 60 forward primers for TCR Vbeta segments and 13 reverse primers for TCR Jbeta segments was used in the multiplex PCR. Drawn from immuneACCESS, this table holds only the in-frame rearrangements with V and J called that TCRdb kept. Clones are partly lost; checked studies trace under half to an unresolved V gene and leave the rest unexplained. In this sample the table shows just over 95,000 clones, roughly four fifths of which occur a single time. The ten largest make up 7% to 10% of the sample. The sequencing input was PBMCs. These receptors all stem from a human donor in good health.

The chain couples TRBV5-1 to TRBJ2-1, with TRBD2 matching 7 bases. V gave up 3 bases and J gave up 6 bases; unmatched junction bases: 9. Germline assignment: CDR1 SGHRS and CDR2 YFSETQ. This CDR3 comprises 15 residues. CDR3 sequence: CASSYGTMFSNEQFF. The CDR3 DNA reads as TGCGCCAGCAGCTACGGGACTATGTTCTCCAATGAGCAGTTCTTC.

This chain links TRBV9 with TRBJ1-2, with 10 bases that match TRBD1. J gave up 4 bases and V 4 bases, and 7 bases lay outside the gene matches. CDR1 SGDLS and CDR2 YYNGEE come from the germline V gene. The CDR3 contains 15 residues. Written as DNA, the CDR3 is TGTGCCAGCAGCACCGGACAGGGGGAGGTCTATGGCTACACCTTC. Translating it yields CASSTGQGEVYGYTF.

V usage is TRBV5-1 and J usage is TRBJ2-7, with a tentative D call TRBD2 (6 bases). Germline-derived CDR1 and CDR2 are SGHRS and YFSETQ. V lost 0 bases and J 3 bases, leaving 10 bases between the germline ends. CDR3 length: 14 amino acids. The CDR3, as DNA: TGCGCCAGCAGCTTGGCGGGAGTTTACTACGAGCAGTACTTC. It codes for CASSLAGVYYEQYF.

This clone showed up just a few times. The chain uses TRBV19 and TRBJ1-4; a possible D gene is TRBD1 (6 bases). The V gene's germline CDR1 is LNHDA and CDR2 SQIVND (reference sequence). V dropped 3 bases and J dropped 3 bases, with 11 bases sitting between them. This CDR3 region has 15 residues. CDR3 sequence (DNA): TGTGCCAGTAGTATCGGGGGGGCGGCTAATGAAAAACTGTTTTTT. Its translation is CASSIGGAANEKLFF.

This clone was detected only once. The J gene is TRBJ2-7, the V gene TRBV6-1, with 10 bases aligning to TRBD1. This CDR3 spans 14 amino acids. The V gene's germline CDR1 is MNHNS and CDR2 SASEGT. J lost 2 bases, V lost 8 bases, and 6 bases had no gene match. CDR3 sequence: CASAGGTGAYEQYF. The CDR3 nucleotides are TGTGCCAGCGCTGGGGGGACAGGGGCCTACGAGCAGTACTTC.

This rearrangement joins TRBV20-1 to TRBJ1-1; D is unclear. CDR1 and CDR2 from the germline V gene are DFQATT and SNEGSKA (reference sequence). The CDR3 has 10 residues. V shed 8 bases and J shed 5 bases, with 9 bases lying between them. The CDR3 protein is CSTGRTEAFF. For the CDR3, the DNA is TGCAGTACGGGGAGGACTGAAGCTTTCTTT.

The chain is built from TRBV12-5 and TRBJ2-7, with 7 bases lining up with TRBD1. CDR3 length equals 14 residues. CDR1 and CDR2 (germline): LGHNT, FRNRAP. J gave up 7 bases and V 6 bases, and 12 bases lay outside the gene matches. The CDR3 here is CASGPGQETWEQYF. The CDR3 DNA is TGTGCTAGTGGCCCTGGACAGGAGACGTGGGAGCAGTACTTC.

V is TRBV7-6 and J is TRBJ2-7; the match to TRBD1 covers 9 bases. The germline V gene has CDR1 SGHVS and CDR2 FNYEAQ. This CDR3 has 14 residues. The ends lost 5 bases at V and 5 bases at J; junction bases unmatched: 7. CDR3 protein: CASSPGQGWHEQYF. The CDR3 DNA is TGTGCCAGCAGCCCAGGACAGGGGTGGCACGAGCAGTACTTC. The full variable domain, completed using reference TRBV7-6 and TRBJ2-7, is GAGVSQSPRYKVTKRGQDVALRCDPISGHVSLYWYRQALGQGPEFLTYFNYEAQQDKSGLPNDRFSAERPEGSISTLTIQRTEQRDSAMYRCASSPGQGWHEQYFGPGTRLTVT.

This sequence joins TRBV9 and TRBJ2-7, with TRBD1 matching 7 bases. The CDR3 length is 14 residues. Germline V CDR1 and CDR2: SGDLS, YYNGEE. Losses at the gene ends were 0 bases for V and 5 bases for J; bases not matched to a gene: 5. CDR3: CASSVEGTVNEQYF. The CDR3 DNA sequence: TGTGCCAGCAGCGTAGAAGGGACAGTCAACGAGCAGTACTTC.

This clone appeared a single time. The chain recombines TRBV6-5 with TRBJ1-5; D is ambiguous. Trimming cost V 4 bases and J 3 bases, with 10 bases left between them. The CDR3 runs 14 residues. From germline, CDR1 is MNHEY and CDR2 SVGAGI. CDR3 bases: TGTGCCAGCAGTTCCTACCATAACAATCAGCCCCAGCATTTT. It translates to CASSSYHNNQPQHF.

DNA of the CDR3: TGTGCCAGCAGCTTAGGGGGCACTGGGGCCAACGTCCTGACTTTC. Translating gives CASSLGGTGANVLTF. The chain has TRBV5-6 and TRBJ2-6, with 7 bases matching TRBD1. With V trimmed by 2 bases and J by 2 bases, 1 base remained unmatched. Germline CDR1 is SGHDT and CDR2 is YYEEEE. This CDR3 has 15 residues.

The CDR3 loop reads CASSGGQHMRWYTF. In DNA, the CDR3 is TGTGCCAGCAGTGGTGGACAACACATGAGGTGGTACACCTTC. The gene calls are TRBV6-5 and TRBJ1-2; possibly TRBD1 for D (5 bases). Germline CDR1 MNHEY, CDR2 SVGAGI. The CDR3 loop spans 14 amino acids. With 5 bases removed from V and 11 bases from J, the gap between germline ends came to 21 bases.

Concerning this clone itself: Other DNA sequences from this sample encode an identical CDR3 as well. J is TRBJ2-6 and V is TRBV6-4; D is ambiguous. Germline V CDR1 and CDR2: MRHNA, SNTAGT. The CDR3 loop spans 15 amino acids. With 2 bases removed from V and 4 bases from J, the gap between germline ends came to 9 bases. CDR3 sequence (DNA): TGTGCCAGCAGTGACGCGGCCGTGGGGGCCAACGTCCTGACTTTC. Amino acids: CASSDAAVGANVLTF.

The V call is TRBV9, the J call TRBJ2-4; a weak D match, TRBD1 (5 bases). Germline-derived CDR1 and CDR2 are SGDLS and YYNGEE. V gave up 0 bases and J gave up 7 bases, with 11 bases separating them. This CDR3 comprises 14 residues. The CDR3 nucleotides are TGTGCCAGCAGCGTAGATGCAGGGTGGAACATTCAGTACTTC. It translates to CASSVDAGWNIQYF.

CDR3 DNA: TGTGCCTGGAGTAGCGATACACCGGGACTAGCGGGCGCCGAGCAGTACTTC. Translation: CAWSSDTPGLAGAEQYF. This chain connects TRBV30 to TRBJ2-7; 12 nucleotides agree with TRBD2. The CDR3 is made up of 17 amino acids. Germline CDR1 is GTSNPN and CDR2 is SVGIG (reference sequence). V lost 2 bases, J lost 6 bases, and 14 bases stayed unmatched.

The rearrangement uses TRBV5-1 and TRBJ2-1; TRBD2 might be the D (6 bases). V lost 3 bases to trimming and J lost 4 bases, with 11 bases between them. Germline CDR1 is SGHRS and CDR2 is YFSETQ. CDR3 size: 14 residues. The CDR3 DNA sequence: TGCGCCAGCAGCTCGGGACTGCAGTACAATGAGCAGTTCTTC. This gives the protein CASSSGLQYNEQFF. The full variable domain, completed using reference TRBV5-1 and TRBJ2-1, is KAGVTQTPRYLIKTRGQQVTLSCSPISGHRSVSWYQQTPGQGLQFLFEYFSETQRNKGNFPGRFSGRQFSNSRSEMNVSTLELGDSALYLCASSSGLQYNEQFFGPGTRLTVL.

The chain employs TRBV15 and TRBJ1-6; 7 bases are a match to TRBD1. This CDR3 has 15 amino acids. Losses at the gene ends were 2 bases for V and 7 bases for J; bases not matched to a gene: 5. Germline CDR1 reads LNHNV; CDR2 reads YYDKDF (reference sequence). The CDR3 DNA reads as TGTGCCACCAGCAGAATGGACAGGCAGAATTCACCCCTCCACTTT. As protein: CATSRMDRQNSPLHF.

The CDR3 region has the DNA TGTGCCAGCACAGGACAGATCCCTGCGGCTTTCTTT. Protein product: CASTGQIPAAFF. The chain couples TRBV6-6 to TRBJ1-1; D possibly corresponds to TRBD1 (6 bases). The CDR3 extends over 12 amino acids. Germline CDR1 is MNHNY and CDR2 is SVGAGI (reference sequence). The ends were cut back, 7 bases at V and 11 bases at J, with 17 bases in the middle.

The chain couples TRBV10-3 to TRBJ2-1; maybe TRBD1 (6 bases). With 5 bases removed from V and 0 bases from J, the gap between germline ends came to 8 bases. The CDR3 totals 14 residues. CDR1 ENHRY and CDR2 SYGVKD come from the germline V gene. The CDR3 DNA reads TGTGCCATCAGTAAGGACAGCTCCTACAATGAGCAGTTCTTC. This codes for CAISKDSSYNEQFF.

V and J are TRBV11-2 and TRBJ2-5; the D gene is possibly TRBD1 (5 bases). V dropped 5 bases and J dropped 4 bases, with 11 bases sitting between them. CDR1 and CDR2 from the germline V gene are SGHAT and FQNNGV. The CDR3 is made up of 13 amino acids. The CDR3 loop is CASSIQVLETQYF. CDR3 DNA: TGTGCCAGCAGCATACAGGTCCTAGAGACCCAGTACTTC.

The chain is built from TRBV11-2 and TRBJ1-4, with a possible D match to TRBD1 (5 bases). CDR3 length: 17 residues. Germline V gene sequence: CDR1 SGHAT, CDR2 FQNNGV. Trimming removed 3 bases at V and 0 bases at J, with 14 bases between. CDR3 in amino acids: CASSLAPPRATNEKLFF. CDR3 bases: TGTGCCAGCAGCTTGGCCCCCCCCAGGGCAACTAATGAAAAACTGTTTTTT.

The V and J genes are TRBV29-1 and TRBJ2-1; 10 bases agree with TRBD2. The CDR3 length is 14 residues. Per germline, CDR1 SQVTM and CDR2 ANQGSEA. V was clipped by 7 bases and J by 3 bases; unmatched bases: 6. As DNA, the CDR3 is TGCAGCGCCCTTACTAGCGGGATCTACAATGAGCAGTTCTTC. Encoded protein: CSALTSGIYNEQFF.

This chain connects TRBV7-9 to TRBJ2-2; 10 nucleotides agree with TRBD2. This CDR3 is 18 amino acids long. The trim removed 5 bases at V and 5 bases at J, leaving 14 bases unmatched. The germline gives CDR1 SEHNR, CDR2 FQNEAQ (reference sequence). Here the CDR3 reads CASSLRGTSGERTGELFF. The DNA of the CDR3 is TGTGCCAGCAGCCTCAGGGGTACTAGCGGGGAGCGGACCGGGGAGCTGTTTTTT. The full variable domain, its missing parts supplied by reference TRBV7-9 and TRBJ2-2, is DTGVSQNPRHKITKRGQNVTFRCDPISEHNRLYWYRQTLGQGPEFLTYFQNEAQLEKSRLLSDRFSAERPKGSFSTLEIQRTEQGDSAMYLCASSLRGTSGERTGELFFGEGSRLTVL.

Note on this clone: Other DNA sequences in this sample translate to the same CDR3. The CDR3 protein is CSAARGGWGTEAFF. DNA for the CDR3: TGCAGTGCGGCTCGGGGGGGGTGGGGGACTGAAGCTTTCTTT. The chain recombines TRBV29-1 with TRBJ1-1, with D tentatively TRBD1 (5 bases). The CDR3 is 14 amino acids. CDR1 and CDR2 (germline): SQVTM, ANQGSEA.

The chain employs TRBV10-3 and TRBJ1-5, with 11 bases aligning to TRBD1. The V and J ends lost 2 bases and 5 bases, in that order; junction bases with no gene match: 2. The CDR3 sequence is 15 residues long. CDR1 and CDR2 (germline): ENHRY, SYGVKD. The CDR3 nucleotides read TGTGCCATCAGTGAGAGGGGACAGGGGGATCAGCCCCAGCATTTT. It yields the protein CAISERGQGDQPQHF.

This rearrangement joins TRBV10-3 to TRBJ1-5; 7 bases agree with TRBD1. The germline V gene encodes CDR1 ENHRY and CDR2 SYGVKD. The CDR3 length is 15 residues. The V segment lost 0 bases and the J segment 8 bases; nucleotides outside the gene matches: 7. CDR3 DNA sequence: TGTGCCATCAGTGAGTCCGGACAGGCGGGGAAGCCCCAGCATTTT. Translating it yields CAISESGQAGKPQHF.

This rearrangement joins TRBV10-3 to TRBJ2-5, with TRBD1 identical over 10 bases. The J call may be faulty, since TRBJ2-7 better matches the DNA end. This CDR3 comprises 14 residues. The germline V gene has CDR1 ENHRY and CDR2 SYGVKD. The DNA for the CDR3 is TGTGCCATCAGTGGACAGGGGGCTGGCTACGAGCAGTACTTC. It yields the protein CAISGQGAGYEQYF.

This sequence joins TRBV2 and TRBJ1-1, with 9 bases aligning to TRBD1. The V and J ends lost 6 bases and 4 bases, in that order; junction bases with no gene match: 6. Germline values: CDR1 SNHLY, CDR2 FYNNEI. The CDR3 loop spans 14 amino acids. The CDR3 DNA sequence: TGTGCCAGCAGGGGGACAGGGACTTTCACTGAAGCTTTCTTT. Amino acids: CASRGTGTFTEAFF.

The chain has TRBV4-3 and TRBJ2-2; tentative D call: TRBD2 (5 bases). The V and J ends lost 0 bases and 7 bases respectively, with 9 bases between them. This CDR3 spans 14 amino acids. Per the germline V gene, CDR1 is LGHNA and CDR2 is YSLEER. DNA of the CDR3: TGCGCCAGCAGCCAAGATGCCAGCGGCGGGGAGCTGTTTTTT. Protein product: CASSQDASGGELFF.

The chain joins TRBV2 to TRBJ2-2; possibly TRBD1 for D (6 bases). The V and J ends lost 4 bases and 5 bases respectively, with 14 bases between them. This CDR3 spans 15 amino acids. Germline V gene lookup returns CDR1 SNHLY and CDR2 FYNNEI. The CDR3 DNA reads TGTGCCAGCAGTGCATCGCAGGGGTCGACCGGGGAGCTGTTTTTT. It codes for CASSASQGSTGELFF.